The following is a TCR beta chain sequence with its context. The data are from a study of technical replicates of blood from several donors. Trimming stripped 6 bases from V and 1 base from J, with 12 bases between. Germline V gives CDR1 MNHNY, CDR2 SVGAGI (reference sequence). The CDR3 covers 15 residues. Using immunoSEQ multiplex PCR, the repertoire was profiled, and TCRdb retains in-frame clones only, with some absent. The table lists around 72,000 clones, nearly 99% of them singletons. The rearrangement links TRBV6-6 to TRBJ2-2, with D possibly matching TRBD1 (6 bases). The TCR was taken from a human donor in good health. The sample was T cells isolated from PBMCs. The CDR3 DNA reads TGTGCCAGCAGCCTAGGGACACTGAACACCGGGGAGCTGTTTTTT. Encoded protein: CASSLGTLNTGELFF.